Presented here are 2 T cell receptor beta chains from one specimen sequenced in a study of cytomegalovirus exposure and HLA in healthy donors. Use of 60 Vbeta and 13 Jbeta primers characterized the PCR. Assay used: immunoSEQ multiplex PCR; TCRdb lists only in-frame clones, some missing. The sample holds tens of thousands of clones, approximately 72% seen once. Sequencing was performed on PBMCs. Receptor source: a woman aged 25 to 45 in good health and CMV-seronegative.

The gene calls are TRBV5-1 and TRBJ2-3; the D is unclear. V was clipped by 4 bases and J by 2 bases, with 5 bases between them. Germline CDR1 SGHRS, CDR2 YFSETQ. This CDR3 has 12 amino acids. DNA of the CDR3: TGCGCCAGCAGCGAGGACACAGATACGCAGTATTTT. As protein: CASSEDTDTQYF.

This chain joins TRBV6-5 and TRBJ2-7; D is ambiguous. Germline V gene lookup returns CDR1 MNHEY and CDR2 SVGAGI. The CDR3 consists of 13 residues. V dropped 5 bases and J dropped 2 bases, with 10 bases sitting between them. In nucleotides, the CDR3 is TGTGCCAGCAGTGCGACACAGACCTACGAGCAGTACTTC. This translates into CASSATQTYEQYF.